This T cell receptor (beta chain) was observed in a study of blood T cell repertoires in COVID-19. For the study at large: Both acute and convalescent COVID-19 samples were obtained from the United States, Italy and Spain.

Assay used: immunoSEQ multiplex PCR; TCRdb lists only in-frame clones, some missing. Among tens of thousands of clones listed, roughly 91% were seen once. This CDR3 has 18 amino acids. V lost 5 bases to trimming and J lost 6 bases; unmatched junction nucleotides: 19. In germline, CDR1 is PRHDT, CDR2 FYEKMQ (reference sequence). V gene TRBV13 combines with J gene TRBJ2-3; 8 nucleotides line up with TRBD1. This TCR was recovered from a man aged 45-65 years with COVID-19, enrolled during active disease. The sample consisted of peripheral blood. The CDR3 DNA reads TGTGCCAGCAGCGCCAACGCCCGGACAGGGTCGGACATGGATACGCAGTATTTT. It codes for CASSANARTGSDMDTQYF.